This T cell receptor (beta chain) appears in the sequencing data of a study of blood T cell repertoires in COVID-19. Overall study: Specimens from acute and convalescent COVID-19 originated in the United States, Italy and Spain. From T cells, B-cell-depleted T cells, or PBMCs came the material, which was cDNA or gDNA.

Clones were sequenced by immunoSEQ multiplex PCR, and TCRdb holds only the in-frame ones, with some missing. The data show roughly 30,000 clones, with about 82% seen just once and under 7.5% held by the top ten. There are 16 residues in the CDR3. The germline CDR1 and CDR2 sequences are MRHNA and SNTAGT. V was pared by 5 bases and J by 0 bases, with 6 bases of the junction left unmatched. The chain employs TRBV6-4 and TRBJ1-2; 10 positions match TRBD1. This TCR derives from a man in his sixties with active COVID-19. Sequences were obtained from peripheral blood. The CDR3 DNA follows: TGTGCCAGCAGTCCGGGACAGGGGACCACTAACTATGGCTACACCTTC. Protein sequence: CASSPGQGTTNYGYTF.